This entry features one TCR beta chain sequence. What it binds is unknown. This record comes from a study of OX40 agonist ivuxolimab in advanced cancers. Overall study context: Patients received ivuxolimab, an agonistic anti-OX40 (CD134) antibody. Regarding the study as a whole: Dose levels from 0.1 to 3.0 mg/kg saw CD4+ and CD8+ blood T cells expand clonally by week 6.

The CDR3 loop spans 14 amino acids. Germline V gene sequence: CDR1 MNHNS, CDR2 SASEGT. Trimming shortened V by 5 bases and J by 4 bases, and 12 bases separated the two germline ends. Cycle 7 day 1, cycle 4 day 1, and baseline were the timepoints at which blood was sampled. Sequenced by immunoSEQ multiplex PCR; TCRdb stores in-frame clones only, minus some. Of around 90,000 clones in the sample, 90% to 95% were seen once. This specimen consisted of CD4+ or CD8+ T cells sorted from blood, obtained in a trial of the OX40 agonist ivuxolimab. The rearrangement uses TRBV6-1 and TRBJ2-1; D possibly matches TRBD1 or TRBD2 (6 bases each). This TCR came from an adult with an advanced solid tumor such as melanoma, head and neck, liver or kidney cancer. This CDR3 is CASSQGGLYNEQFF. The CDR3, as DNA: TGTGCCAGCAGTCAAGGGGGACTTTACAATGAGCAGTTCTTC.